The rows below give T cell receptor beta chains drawn from one sample of a study of T-cell memory formation after mild COVID-19. MiXCR, run by TCRdb on the 5' RACE reads, gives a single entry per CDR3 protein. This sample has roughly 300,000 distinct CDR3 sequences; roughly 17% occur once, and the top ten carry roughly 25%. The sequencing sample was made of PBMCs or a T cell subset sorted from them (not recorded which). The receptor set was obtained from a man younger than 35 who had mild COVID-19 (a few samples of this study predate the infection). Cell type and time point are not known. Each CDR3 is given with its conserved first and last residue. Each record gives: V gene, D gene, clone size, J gene, CDR3 DNA, CDR3 protein. A D gene is named only where the DNA matches it firmly. Clone size appears in some rows only: once, few, many, or a class for an expanded clone.

>TRBV5-4|.|.|TRBJ2-2
TGTGCCAGCAGCTTGGTGGGGGGCACCACCGGGGAGCTGTTTTTT
CASSLVGGTTGELFF
>TRBV15|.|.|TRBJ2-3
TGTGCCACCAGCAGAGACGGGGCGGGGTACACAGATACGCAGTATTTT
CATSRDGAGYTDTQYF
>TRBV6-5|TRBD1|.|TRBJ2-3
TGTAGATACCGGGACAGGAGCACAGATACGCAGTATTTT
CRYRDRSTDTQYF
>TRBV7-2|.|few|TRBJ2-2
TGTGCCAGCAGCCGAATTTGGGGGCGTGGAACCGGGGAGCTGTTTTTT
CASSRIWGRGTGELFF
>TRBV12-3/TRBV12-4|TRBD1|.|TRBJ2-2
TGTGCCAGCGGTAGCTTGGGACAGCAGTTCGCCGGGGAGCTGTTTTTT
CASGSLGQQFAGELFF
>TRBV4-1|.|.|TRBJ2-6
TGCGCCAGCAGCCATCTACCGCCGGGGGCCGATGGGGCCAACGTCCTGACTTTC
CASSHLPPGADGANVLTF
>TRBV12-3/TRBV12-4|.|once|TRBJ2-1
TGTGCCAGCAGTCCGTCCTCCCAGGGTTCTGAGCAGTTCTTC
CASSPSSQGSEQFF
>TRBV2|.|.|TRBJ1-1
TGTGCCAGCAGTAAGATCACCCTTCAAGACGGTTTCTTT
CASSKITLQDGFF
>TRBV5-8|.|few|TRBJ2-1
TGTGCCAGCAGCTTGGGTCGGGACGGGGGCGATGAGCAGTTCTTC
CASSLGRDGGDEQFF
>TRBV6-2/TRBV6-3|.|few|TRBJ2-5
TGTGCCAGCGGACTAATACAGCTCCAAGAGACCCAGTACTTC
CASGLIQLQETQYF
>TRBV5-1|.|.|TRBJ2-5
TGCGCCAGCAGCGGAAGAGAGACCCAGTACTTC
CASSGRETQYF
>TRBV7-3|TRBD2|few|TRBJ2-4
TGTGCCAGCAGCCGTACTAGCGGGGGGTCCAAAAACATTCAGTACTTC
CASSRTSGGSKNIQYF
>TRBV12-3/TRBV12-4|.|many|TRBJ2-1
TGTGCCAGCAGTTCACAGGGAAGGAATGAGCAGTTCTTC
CASSSQGRNEQFF
>TRBV6-5|TRBD1|.|TRBJ2-3
TGTGCCAGCAGCCAGACAGGGACCACAGATACGCAGTATTTT
CASSQTGTTDTQYF
>TRBV6-5|.|few|TRBJ1-6
TGTGCCAGCAGTTACTCGGCGGGGGCCCTCCACTTT
CASSYSAGALHF
>TRBV7-9|.|many|TRBJ2-2
TGTGCCAGCAGCCCCTCGAGAGTGTACGCGGCCGGGGAGCTGTTTTTT
CASSPSRVYAAGELFF
>TRBV2|TRBD1|.|TRBJ2-1
TGTGCCAGCAGGCTCGACAGGGGGCCCTACAATGATCAGTTCTTC
CASRLDRGPYNDQFF
>TRBV15|.|few|TRBJ2-3
TGTGCCACCAGCAGTGGGACAAGCACAGATACGCAGTATTTT
CATSSGTSTDTQYF
>TRBV9|.|.|TRBJ2-3
TGTGCCAGCAGCGTAGGGGGGCTATCCGCAGATACGCAGTATTTT
CASSVGGLSADTQYF
>TRBV20-1|TRBD2|many|TRBJ2-1
TGCAGTGCTAGTCCAATGCGGGGGGCCTACAATGAGCAGTTCTTC
CSASPMRGAYNEQFF
>TRBV5-1|TRBD2|many|TRBJ2-1
TGCGCCAGCAAAAGGCCGGGACTAGCGGGGGCCGAGCAGTTCTTC
CASKRPGLAGAEQFF
>TRBV20-1|TRBD2|.|TRBJ2-5
TGCAGTGCTCATTACGGACTAGCGGGGGCCGGGGAGACCCAGTACTTC
CSAHYGLAGAGETQYF
>TRBV20-1|.|few|TRBJ1-4
TGCAGTGCCAAATCCCAGGGCTCTTGGGCTGAAAAACTGTTTTTT
CSAKSQGSWAEKLFF
>TRBV7-2|.|few|TRBJ1-6
TGTGCCAGCAGCTTCAGGGATGGTTCACCCCTCCACTTT
CASSFRDGSPLHF
>TRBV6-5|TRBD2|.|TRBJ2-3
TGTGCCAGCAGCCGGGAGGCTAGCGGGTTCACAGATACGCAGTATTTT
CASSREASGFTDTQYF
>TRBV9|.|few|TRBJ2-2
TGTGCCAGCAGCGGACACACCGGGGAGCTGTTTTTT
CASSGHTGELFF
>TRBV5-1|.|.|TRBJ2-1
TGCGCCAGCAGCTTCACGGGGATCCCCAATGAGCAGTTCTTC
CASSFTGIPNEQFF
>TRBV7-2|.|few|TRBJ1-5
TGTGCCAGCAGCTGGGAGCACACGGTTAGTCAGCCCCAGCATTTT
CASSWEHTVSQPQHF
>TRBV7-2|.|.|TRBJ2-3
TGTGCCAGCAGCGCCGTCACAGATACGCAGTATTTT
CASSAVTDTQYF
>TRBV4-3|.|many|TRBJ2-7
TGCGCCAGCAGCCAAGATCCAGGCCGCGGCTACGAGCAGTACTTC
CASSQDPGRGYEQYF
>TRBV29-1|TRBD1|few|TRBJ2-5
TGCAGCGTAAACAGGGGTGAGACCCAGTACTTC
CSVNRGETQYF
>TRBV9|.|few|TRBJ2-3
TGTGCCAGCAGTCCCGCAGGTACGAGGGGGACAGATACGCAGTATTTT
CASSPAGTRGTDTQYF
>TRBV19|.|.|TRBJ2-5
TGTGCCAGTAGTATTGGCAGACGCCAAGAGACCCAGTACTTC
CASSIGRRQETQYF
>TRBV18|TRBD1|.|TRBJ2-5
TGTGCCAGCTCACCAGCCGACAGGGGGAAGACCCAGTACTTC
CASSPADRGKTQYF
>TRBV7-2|.|.|TRBJ2-7
TGTGCCAGCAGCTTACCATACAGACTCTCCTACGAGCAGTACTTC
CASSLPYRLSYEQYF
>TRBV12-3/TRBV12-4|TRBD2|.|TRBJ2-1
TGTGCCAGCAGTTTATCGGAGCGGGAGGATTTTGAGCAGTTCTTC
CASSLSEREDFEQFF
>TRBV5-1|.|.|TRBJ2-7
TGCGCCAGCAGCTTTAGAGGAAAGACCTACGAGCAGTACTTC
CASSFRGKTYEQYF
>TRBV11-1|.|few|TRBJ2-5
TGTGCCAGCAGCTTACAGGCGCCCATCCAAGAGACCCAGTACTTC
CASSLQAPIQETQYF
>TRBV28|.|few|TRBJ2-5
TGTGCCAGCAGCTCACGCCCATCCAGGACAGGGAGGGAAGAGACCCAGTACTTC
CASSSRPSRTGREETQYF
>TRBV7-9|TRBD1|few|TRBJ1-5
TGTGCCAGCAGCGTAACAGGGGGCGGAGAGAGCAATCAGCCCCAGCATTTT
CASSVTGGGESNQPQHF
>TRBV5-1|.|many|TRBJ2-5
TGCGCCAGCAGCTTACGAGATTCCCGAGAGACCCAGTACTTC
CASSLRDSRETQYF
>TRBV12-3/TRBV12-4|.|.|TRBJ2-3
TGTGCCAGCAGTAGATGGACAGATACGCAGTATTTT
CASSRWTDTQYF
>TRBV4-3|.|few|TRBJ2-5
TGCGCCAGCAGCCAAGACACCCAACGGGAGACCCAGTACTTC
CASSQDTQRETQYF
>TRBV28|.|once|TRBJ1-2
TGTGCCAGCAGCCCTCGAAGGGACGGTGGCTACACCTTC
CASSPRRDGGYTF
>TRBV4-2|TRBD2|many|TRBJ2-3
TGTGCCAGCAGCCCCCGGACTAGCAAAGGGGATACGCAGTATTTT
CASSPRTSKGDTQYF
>TRBV7-2|.|.|TRBJ1-3
TGTGCCAGCAGCTTAACCCGGGAGGTCGGAAACACCATATATTTT
CASSLTREVGNTIYF
>TRBV4-3|.|.|TRBJ1-1
TGCGCCAGCAGCTCCGGGACTTGGGACACTGAAGCTTTCTTT
CASSSGTWDTEAFF
>TRBV9|.|few|TRBJ1-2
TGTGCCAGCAGCGCCCTCAGCAGTTCCTATGGCTACACCTTC
CASSALSSSYGYTF
>TRBV20-1|.|.|TRBJ1-4
TGCAGTGCTCAGGGACGGCCGCAGGGGATTCTGTTTTTT
CSAQGRPQGILFF
>TRBV7-2|TRBD1|few|TRBJ1-2
TGTGCCAGCAGCTTAGTCGGGGCAGGGGGCGGTGGCTACACCTTC
CASSLVGAGGGGYTF
>TRBV7-2|.|few|TRBJ2-6
TGTGCCAGCCGCCAAAAAAGGGGAAGTGGGGCCAACGTCCTGACTTTC
CASRQKRGSGANVLTF
>TRBV4-3|.|many|TRBJ2-5
TGCGCCAGCAGCCTAGTGGACCAAGGGCCCCAGTACTTC
CASSLVDQGPQYF
>TRBV27|.|few|TRBJ2-3
TGTGCCAGCAGTTTAACGTGGGGGTCGCTGGCAGAGGCAGATACGCAGTATTTT
CASSLTWGSLAEADTQYF
>TRBV5-1|TRBD1|.|TRBJ1-1
TGCGCCAGCAGCTGGGGACAGGGTGGCGACGCTTTCTTT
CASSWGQGGDAFF